This section outlines one T cell receptor (beta chain) sequence together with its context. Its antigen has not been determined. Per-nucleotide qualities are absent, and no much larger clonotype sits a single base away. This specimen comes from a study of blood T cell repertoires in COVID-19 (TCRdb year 2020). A note on the overall study: Samples covering the acute and convalescent phases of COVID-19 were provided by collaborators in the United States, Italy and Spain. The prospective study material was composed of cDNA or gDNA derived from T cells, B-cell-depleted T cells, or PBMCs. Subjects who had been exposed to COVID-19, were actively infected with it, or had recovered from it provided the deeply sampled blood TCRbeta repertoires that made up the dataset. The repertoires were made available in a free public database intended to serve as a resource for research on the immune response to SARS-CoV-2. The samples were drawn from two sources: the first 160 participants of the ongoing ImmuneRACE study, and fewer than 1,500 subjects contributed by 6 global collaborators. Sample metadata almost always included a de-identified subject ID, COVID-19 status, age in years and sex. Where available, HLA class I and class II types were obtained from metadata supplied by the sample provider rather than from assay-based typing. Broad study findings and their caveats: How much clinical and demographic metadata was included differed by source and by participant, and the metadata was provided uncurated.

TCRbeta CDR3 regions were amplified from genomic DNA using the immunoSEQ Assay, a bias-controlled multiplex PCR. As for the original processing: The number of nucleated cells in each sample was estimated by amplification of reference gene primers within the assay. Sequence reads were collapsed and filtered to measure the absolute abundance of every unique TCRbeta CDR3 rearrangement. Productive Simpson clonality was computed per sample as the square root of Simpson's diversity index over productive rearrangements. The table comes from immuneACCESS by way of TCRdb, which keeps in-frame sequences with V and J called. Part of the clones is missing from these tables; in studies checked, under half for an unresolved V gene and the rest for unknown reasons. That table furnishes V, J and clone size, whereas the DNA furnished D and trimming. The table for this sample lists tens of thousands of clones; roughly 90% of them were counted only once. In total, the top ten clones hold about 12% of the sample.

Each collaborating institution followed its own protocols to collect whole blood in K2EDTA tubes. For TCRbeta analysis, collaborator samples were shipped as frozen whole blood, as isolated PBMCs, or as DNA extracted from either sample type. This TCR was recovered from a man in his 70s with active or convalescent COVID-19. Sequenced sample: peripheral blood.

The CDR3 amino acid sequence is: CASSLTGDSPLHF. The nucleotides are TGTGCCAGCAGTTTGACAGGGGACTCACCCCTCCACTTT. Recombination connected TRBV12-3 or TRBV12-4 to TRBJ1-6; TRBD1 fits 8 bases in the junction. Here V drops 3 bases and J drops 10 bases, and the junction holds 2 bases not matched to any gene. The CDR3 holds 13 amino acids from the cysteine to the phenylalanine. Only CDR3 DNA remains: 39 bases, in frame from the first base.